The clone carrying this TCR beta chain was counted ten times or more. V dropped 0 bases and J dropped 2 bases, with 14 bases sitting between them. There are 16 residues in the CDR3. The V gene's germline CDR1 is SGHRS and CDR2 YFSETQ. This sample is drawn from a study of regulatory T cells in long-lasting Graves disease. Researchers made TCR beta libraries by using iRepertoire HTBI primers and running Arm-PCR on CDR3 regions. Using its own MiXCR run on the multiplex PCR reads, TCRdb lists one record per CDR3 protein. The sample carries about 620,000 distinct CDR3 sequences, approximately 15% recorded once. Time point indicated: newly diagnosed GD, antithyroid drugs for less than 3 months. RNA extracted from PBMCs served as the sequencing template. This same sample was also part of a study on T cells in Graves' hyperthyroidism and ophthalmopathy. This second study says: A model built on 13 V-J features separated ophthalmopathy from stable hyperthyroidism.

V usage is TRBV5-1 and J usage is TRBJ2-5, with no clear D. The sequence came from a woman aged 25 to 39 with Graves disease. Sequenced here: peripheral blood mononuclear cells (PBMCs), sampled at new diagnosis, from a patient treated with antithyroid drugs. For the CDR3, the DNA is TGCGCCAGCAGCTTGGAGGTTGCCCCCGTACAAGAGACCCAGTACTTC. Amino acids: CASSLEVAPVQETQYF.